This TCR beta chain was obtained from a study of blood T cell repertoires in COVID-19. The assay was immunoSEQ multiplex PCR, and TCRdb's table has in-frame clones only and misses some. This sample has 300,000 to 400,000 clones, with around nine tenths found just once. The CDR3 extends over 15 amino acids. CDR1 LGHNA and CDR2 YSLEER come from the germline V gene. V lost 4 bases, J lost 6 bases, and 18 bases lay in between. The sample was peripheral blood. The source of this sequence is a woman younger than 35 who had recovered from COVID-19. This chain connects TRBV4-3 to TRBJ2-5, with D possibly being TRBD2 (5 bases). The DNA for the CDR3 is TGCGCCAGCAGCCTCCAGAGAACTAGTCCCCAGACCCAGTACTTC. The encoded protein is CASSLQRTSPQTQYF.